This T cell receptor beta chain was documented in a study of T cells after yellow fever vaccination (dated by TCRdb to about 2019). Background on the whole study: The SMART-Seq v4 Ultra Low Input RNA kit was used to prepare libraries from fractions with low cell numbers. Two healthy male donors, one aged 18 to 30 and one aged 30 to 39 years, were included in the cohort. Blood was collected at multiple timepoints before and after primary and secondary immunization, and bulk PBMC replicates and cell subsets were isolated. To follow T-cell clones before and after primary and booster YFV17D yellow fever vaccination, bulk TCR alpha and beta repertoires were sequenced over time.

This clonotype was seen only a few times. The antigen this receptor binds is unknown. No base quality information exists; no much larger clone differs at one position. TCR cDNA was made using 5'RACE template switching, a step that added a universal primer site and unique molecular identifiers. Priming of cDNA synthesis was performed from both the TCR alpha and TCR beta constant segments. Library amplification involved two PCR steps, and the second step added sample barcodes and sequencing adapters. Sequencing of the libraries was done on either Illumina HiSeq 2500 (2x100 bp) or NovaSeq (2x150 bp). From the authors' description of their analysis: Reads were demultiplexed and collapsed into UMI consensus sequences with MIGEC, and V(D)J alignment was performed with MiXCR. Vaccine-responding clonotypes were defined with edgeR using replicate PBMC samples, requiring FDR below 0.01 and a log2 fold change above 5 up to day 15. Each bulk clonotype received a CD4 or CD8 identity based on whether the sequenced CD4 or CD8 repertoire contained that clonotype at higher abundance. TCRdb handled the public reads itself, with Q25 trimming in fastp and clone calling in MiXCR, and kept productive beta chains. Each record represents a unique CDR3 protein, reported with the most common genes and DNA among its rows. TCRdb, not the authors, supplied the V and J calls. The sample includes about 360,000 distinct CDR3 sequences, with around 6.5% observed a single time. Of the sample, over 12% falls within the top ten clones.

The treatment or condition label for this specimen denotes: live attenuated yellow fever vaccine strain. At each blood-draw timepoint, two biological replicates of bulk PBMCs were collected. A standard Ficoll-Paque protocol was used to isolate PBMCs from peripheral blood. TriZol was used to extract RNA from bulk PBMCs, CD4 and CD8 fractions, and dextramer-positive and dextramer-negative fractions. General study outcomes and caveats: A small fraction of clonotypes showed up in both the CD4 and CD8 compartments, probably as a result of convergent recombination. The secondary T-cell response was found to be weaker but faster than the primary response, with a peak reached on day 5 rather than on day 15. Because the study included only two donors, the extent to which the findings can be generalized is limited. Computational filtering was needed because FACS-sorted repertoires could contain abundant contaminating clonotypes from the bulk population. After the booster, most of the clones that had expanded following primary vaccination were detected again (around 97% of CD4 and roughly nine tenths of CD8), which suggests that memory was broadly maintained.

CDR1 SQVTM and CDR2 ANQGSEA were looked up in the germline V gene. Trimmed from V: 2 bases; trimmed from J: 7 bases; junction bases lacking a gene match: 6. From its cysteine to its phenylalanine, the CDR3 spans 14 amino acids. Solely the CDR3 DNA is kept, with 42 bases framed from the first base. The receptor chain draws on TRBV29-1 and TRBJ2-5; TRBD2 agrees with 11 junctional bases. This TCR was recovered from a man aged 25 to 45 who received the YFV17D yellow fever vaccine. The input for sequencing was PBMCs, taken 5 days after the yellow fever booster vaccination. The DNA sequence reads TGCAGCGTTGAACTAGCGGGAGGAGGAGGGACCCAGTACTTC. It specifies CSVELAGGGGTQYF.